This T cell receptor beta chain originates from a study of shared clonotypes between healthy human individuals. Study-level information: Ranging from 18 to 49 in age, donors were two women and three men.

TCRdb's copy holds only in-frame clones and misses some; the assay was immunoSEQ multiplex PCR. The profile shows about 2 million clones, over 85% of them singletons. Remarks on this clone: Other DNA sequences of this sample code for an identical CDR3.

Terminally differentiated effector memory CD45RA+ cells were left out of the naive CD8 fraction, which was CD45RO-negative and positively selected for CCR7. Healthy HIV-negative adults with no recent acute infections or vaccinations were recruited as donors. In germline, CDR1 is MNHEY, CDR2 SVGAGI. This CDR3 is built from 16 residues. Trimming took off 0 bases at V and 1 base at J, with 10 bases between the two ends. Input material: naive CD8+ T cells sorted from blood. The gene calls are TRBV6-5 and TRBJ2-1; D is perhaps TRBD2 (6 bases). The source is a man in his late teens or twenties in good health. The CDR3 here is CASSYSTGESYNEQFF. The CDR3 coding sequence is TGTGCCAGCAGTTACTCGACGGGGGAGTCCTACAATGAGCAGTTCTTC.